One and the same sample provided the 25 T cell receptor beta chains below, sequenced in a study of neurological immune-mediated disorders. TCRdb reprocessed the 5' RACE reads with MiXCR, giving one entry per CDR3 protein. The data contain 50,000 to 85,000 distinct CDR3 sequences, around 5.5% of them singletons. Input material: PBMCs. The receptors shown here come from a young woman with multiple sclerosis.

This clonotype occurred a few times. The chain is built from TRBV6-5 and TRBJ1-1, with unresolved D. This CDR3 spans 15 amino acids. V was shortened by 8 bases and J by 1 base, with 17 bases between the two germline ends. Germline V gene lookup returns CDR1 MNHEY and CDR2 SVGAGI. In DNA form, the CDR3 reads TGTGCCAGCCACGGATCAGGAAGCAGGAACACTGAAGCTTTCTTT. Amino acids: CASHGSGSRNTEAFF.

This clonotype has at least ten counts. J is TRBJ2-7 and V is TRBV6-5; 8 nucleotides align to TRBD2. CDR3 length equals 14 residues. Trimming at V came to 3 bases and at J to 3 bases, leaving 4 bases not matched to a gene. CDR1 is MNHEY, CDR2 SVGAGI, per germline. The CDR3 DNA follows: TGTGCCAGCAGTTATCGGGGGGGTGTCTACGAGCAGTACTTC. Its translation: CASSYRGGVYEQYF.

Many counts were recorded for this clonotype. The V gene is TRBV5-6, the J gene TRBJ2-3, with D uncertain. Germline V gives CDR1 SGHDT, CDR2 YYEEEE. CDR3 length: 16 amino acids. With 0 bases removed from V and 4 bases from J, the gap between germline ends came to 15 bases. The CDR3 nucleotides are TGTGCCAGCAGCTTGGTATGGGATCGGGTTGCAGATACGCAGTATTTT. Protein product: CASSLVWDRVADTQYF.

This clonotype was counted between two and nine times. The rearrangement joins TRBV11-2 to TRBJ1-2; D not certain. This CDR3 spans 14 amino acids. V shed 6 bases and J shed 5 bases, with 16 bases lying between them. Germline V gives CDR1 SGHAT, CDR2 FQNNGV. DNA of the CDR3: TGTGCCAGCAGTTCAAGTGGACCAGCGTATGGCTACACCTTC. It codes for CASSSSGPAYGYTF.

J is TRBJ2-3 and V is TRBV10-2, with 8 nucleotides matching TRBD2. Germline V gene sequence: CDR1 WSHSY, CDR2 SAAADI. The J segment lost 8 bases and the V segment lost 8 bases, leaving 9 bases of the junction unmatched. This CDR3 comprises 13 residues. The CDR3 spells CASGSGGRGTQYF. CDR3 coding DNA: TGCGCCAGCGGGTCGGGGGGGCGCGGTACGCAGTATTTT.

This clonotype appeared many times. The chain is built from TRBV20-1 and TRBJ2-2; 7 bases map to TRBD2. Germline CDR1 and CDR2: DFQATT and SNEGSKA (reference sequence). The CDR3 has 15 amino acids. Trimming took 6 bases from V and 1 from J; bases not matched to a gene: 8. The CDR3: CSAANRGGNTGELFF. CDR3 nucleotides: TGCAGTGCCGCGAACCGCGGGGGGAACACCGGGGAGCTGTTTTTT.

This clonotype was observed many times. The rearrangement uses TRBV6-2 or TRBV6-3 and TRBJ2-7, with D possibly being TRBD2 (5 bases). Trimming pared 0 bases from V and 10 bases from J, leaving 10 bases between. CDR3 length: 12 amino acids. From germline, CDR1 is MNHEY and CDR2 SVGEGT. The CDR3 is CASSYSRDKQYF. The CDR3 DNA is TGTGCCAGCAGTTACTCCCGGGATAAACAGTACTTC.

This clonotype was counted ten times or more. Here the CDR3 DNA reads TGTGCCAGCAGTTTGGGTCGGCAGGTCGGCAATCAGCCCCAGCATTTT. Its translation: CASSLGRQVGNQPQHF. The chain joins TRBV28 to TRBJ1-5, with no clear D. This CDR3 has 16 amino acids. V lost 3 bases to trimming and J lost 2 bases, with 14 bases between them. Germline CDR1 MDHEN, CDR2 SYDVKM.

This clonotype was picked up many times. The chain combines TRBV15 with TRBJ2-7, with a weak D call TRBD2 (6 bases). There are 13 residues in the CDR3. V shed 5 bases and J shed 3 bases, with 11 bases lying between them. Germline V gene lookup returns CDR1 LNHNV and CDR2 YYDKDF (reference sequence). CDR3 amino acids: CATSFEGGYEQYF. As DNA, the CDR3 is TGTGCCACCAGCTTTGAGGGAGGCTACGAGCAGTACTTC.

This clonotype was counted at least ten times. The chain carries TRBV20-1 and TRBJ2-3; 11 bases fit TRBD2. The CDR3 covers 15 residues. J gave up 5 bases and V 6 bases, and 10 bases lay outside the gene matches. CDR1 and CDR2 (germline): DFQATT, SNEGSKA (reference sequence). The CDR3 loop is CSAQGTSGAQDTQYF. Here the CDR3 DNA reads TGCAGTGCGCAAGGGACTAGCGGAGCACAAGATACGCAGTATTTT.

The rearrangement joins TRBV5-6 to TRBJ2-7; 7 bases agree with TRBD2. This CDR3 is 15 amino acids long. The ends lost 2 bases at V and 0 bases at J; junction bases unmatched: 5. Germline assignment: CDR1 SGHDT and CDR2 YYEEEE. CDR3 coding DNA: TGTGCCAGCAGCTTTGGCGGCGGGAGCTCCTACGAGCAGTACTTC. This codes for CASSFGGGSSYEQYF.

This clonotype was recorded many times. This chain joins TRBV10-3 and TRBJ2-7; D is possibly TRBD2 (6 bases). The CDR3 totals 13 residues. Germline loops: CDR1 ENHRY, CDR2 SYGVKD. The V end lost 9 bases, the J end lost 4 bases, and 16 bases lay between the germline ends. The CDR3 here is CAMSRTNQYEQYF. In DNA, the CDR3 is TGTGCCATGAGCCGGACTAACCAATACGAGCAGTACTTC.

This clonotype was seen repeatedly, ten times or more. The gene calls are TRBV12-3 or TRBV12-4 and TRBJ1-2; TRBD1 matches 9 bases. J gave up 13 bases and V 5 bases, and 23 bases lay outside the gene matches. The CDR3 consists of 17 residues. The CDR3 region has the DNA TGTGCCAGCAGTCTCGGACAGGGGTGGCTGAAACTATTAGTGAGCACCTTC. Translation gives CASSLGQGWLKLLVSTF.

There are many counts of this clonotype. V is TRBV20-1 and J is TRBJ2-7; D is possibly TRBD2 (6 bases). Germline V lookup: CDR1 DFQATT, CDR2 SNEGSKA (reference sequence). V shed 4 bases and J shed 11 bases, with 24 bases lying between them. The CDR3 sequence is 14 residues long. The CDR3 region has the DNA TGCAGTGCTACGGGCCAGGGTCTATTAGCGGAGGAGTACTTC. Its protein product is CSATGQGLLAEEYF.

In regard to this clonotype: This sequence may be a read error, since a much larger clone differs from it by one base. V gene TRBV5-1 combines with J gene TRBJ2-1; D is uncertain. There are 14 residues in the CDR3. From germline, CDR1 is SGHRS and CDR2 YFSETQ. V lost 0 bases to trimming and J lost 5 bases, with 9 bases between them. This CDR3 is CASSLDTPNNEQFF. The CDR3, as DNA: TGCGCCAGCAGCTTGGATACCCCAAACAATGAGCAGTTCTTC.

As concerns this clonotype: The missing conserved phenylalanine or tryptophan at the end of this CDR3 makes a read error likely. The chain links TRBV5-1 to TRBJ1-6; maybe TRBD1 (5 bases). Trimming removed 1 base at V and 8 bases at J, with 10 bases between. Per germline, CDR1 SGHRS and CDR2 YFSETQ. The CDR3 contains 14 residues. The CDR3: CASSLPGEYSPLHN. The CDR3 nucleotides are TGCGCCAGCAGCTTGCCGGGGGAATATTCACCCCTCCACAAT.

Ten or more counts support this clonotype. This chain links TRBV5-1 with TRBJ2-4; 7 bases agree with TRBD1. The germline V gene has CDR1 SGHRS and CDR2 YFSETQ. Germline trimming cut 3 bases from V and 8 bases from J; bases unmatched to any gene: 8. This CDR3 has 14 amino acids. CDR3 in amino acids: CASSWTGPTDIQYF. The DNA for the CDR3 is TGCGCCAGCAGCTGGACAGGACCCACGGACATTCAGTACTTC.

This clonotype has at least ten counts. CDR3: CASSSHRTQYF. In DNA, the CDR3 is TGTGCCAGCAGCTCACACCGGACCCAGTACTTC. This chain links TRBV7-2 with TRBJ2-5, with no clear D. V lost 4 bases and J 7 bases, leaving 7 bases between the germline ends. Germline lookup yields CDR1 SGHTA and CDR2 FQGNSA. The CDR3 sequence is 11 residues long. Complete variable domain (other parts from reference TRBV7-2 and TRBJ2-5): GAGVSQSPSNKVTEKGKDVELRCDPISGHTALYWYRQSLGQGLEFLIYFQGNSAPDKSGLPSDRFSAERTGGSVSTLTIQRTQQEDSAVYLCASSSHRTQYFGPGTRLLVL.

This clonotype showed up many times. The CDR3 loop is CASSYTQAANYGYTF. The CDR3, as DNA: TGTGCCAGCAGTTACACCCAGGCAGCTAACTATGGCTACACCTTC. This chain connects TRBV6-6 to TRBJ1-2; D ambiguous. This CDR3 is built from 15 residues. From germline, CDR1 is MNHNY and CDR2 SVGAGI (reference sequence). V was pared by 2 bases and J by 0 bases, with 10 bases between.

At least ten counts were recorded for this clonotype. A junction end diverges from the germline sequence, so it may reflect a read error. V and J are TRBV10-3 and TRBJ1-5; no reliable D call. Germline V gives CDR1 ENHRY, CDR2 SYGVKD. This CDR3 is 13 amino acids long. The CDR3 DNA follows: TGTGCCATCAGTGAGGACCCCGGTCAGCCCCAGAATTTT. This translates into CAISEDPGQPQNF.

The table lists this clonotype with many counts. The CDR3 reads CASSLSRGTYEQYF. CDR3 DNA sequence: TGTGCCAGCAGTTTATCCCGGGGAACCTACGAGCAGTACTTC. This sequence joins TRBV12-3 or TRBV12-4 and TRBJ2-7; D is possibly TRBD2 (5 bases). V was trimmed by 2 bases and J by 2 bases, leaving 10 bases between them. The CDR3 has 14 amino acids.

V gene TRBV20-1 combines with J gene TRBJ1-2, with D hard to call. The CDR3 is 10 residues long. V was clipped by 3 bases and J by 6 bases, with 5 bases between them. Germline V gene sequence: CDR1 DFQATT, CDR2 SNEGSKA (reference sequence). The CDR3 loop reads CSARADGYTF. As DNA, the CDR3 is TGCAGTGCTAGGGCGGATGGCTACACCTTC.

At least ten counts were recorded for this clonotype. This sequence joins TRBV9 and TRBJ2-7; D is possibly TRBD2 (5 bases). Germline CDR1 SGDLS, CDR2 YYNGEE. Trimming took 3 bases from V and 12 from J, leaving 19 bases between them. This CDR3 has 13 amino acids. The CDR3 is CASSAYPGSALYF. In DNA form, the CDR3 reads TGTGCCAGCAGCGCGTACCCGGGGTCGGCTCTGTACTTC.

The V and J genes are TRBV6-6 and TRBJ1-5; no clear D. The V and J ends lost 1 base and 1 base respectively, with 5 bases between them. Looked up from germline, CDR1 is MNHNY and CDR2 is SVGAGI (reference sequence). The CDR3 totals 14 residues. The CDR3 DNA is TGTGCCAGCAGTTACTTTGGAAGCAATCAGCCCCAGCATTTT. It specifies CASSYFGSNQPQHF.

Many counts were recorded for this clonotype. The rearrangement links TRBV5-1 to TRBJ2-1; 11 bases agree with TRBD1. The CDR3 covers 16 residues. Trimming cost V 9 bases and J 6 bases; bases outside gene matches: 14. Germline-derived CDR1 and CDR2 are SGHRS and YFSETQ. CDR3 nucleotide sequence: TGCGCCACGTTCCGGGGGGACAGGGGGACAGCCAATGAGCAGTTCTTC. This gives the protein CATFRGDRGTANEQFF.